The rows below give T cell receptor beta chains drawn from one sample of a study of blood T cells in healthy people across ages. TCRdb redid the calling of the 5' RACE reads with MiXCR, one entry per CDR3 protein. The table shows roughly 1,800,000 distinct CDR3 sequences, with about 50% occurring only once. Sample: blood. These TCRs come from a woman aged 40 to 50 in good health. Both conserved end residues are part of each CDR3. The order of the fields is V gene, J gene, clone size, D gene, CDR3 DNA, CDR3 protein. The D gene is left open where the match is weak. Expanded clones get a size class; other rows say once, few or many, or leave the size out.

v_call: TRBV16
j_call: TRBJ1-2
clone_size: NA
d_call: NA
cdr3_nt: TGTGCCAGCAGCCAACCCTACAGGGATGGCTACACCTTC
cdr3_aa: CASSQPYRDGYTF

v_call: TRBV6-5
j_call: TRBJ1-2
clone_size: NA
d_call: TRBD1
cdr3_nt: TGTGCCAGCAGTTACTCGGTCCAAGGGGGCACCAGAAGGGGCTACACCTTC
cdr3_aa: CASSYSVQGGTRRGYTF

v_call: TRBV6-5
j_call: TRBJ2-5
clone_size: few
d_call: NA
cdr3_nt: TGTGCCAGCGGGGACTGGACCCAAGAGACCCAGTACTTC
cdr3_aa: CASGDWTQETQYF

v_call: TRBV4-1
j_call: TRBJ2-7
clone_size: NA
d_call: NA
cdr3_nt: TGCGCCAGCAGCCAACTGGGACCGGTCTACGAGCAGTACTTC
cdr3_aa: CASSQLGPVYEQYF

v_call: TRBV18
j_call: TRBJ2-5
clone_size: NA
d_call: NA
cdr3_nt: TGTGCCAGCTCACCAAGAGGAGGGCGAGAGACCCAGTACTTC
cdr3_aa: CASSPRGGRETQYF

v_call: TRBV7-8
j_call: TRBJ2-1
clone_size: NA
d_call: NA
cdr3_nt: TGTGCCAGCAGCCCTACTGGAGGGGGACAGCAGTTCTTC
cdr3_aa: CASSPTGGGQQFF

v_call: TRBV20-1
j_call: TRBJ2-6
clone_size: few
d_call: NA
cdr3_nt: TGCAGTGCTGACGCCGGGACCCTGGGGACAAACGTCCTGACTTTC
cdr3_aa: CSADAGTLGTNVLTF

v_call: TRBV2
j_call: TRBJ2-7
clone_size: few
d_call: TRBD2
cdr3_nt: TGTGCCATCGGGAGGGGCCCAGAACTCTACGAGCAGTACTTC
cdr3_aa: CAIGRGPELYEQYF

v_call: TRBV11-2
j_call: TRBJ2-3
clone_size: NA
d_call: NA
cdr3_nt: TGTGCCAGCAGCTTGGAGGGTTGGTCTAGCACAGATACGCAGTATTTT
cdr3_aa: CASSLEGWSSTDTQYF

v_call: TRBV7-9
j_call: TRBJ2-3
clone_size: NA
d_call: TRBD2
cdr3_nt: TGTGCCAGCAGCTTAAAGGGGACTAGCGGGCCCACTCCTTTCACAGATACGCAGTATTTT
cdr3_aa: CASSLKGTSGPTPFTDTQYF

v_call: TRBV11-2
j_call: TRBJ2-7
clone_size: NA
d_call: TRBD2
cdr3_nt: TGTGCCAGCAGCTTAGCTAGCGGGGGCTCCTTGGAGCAGTACTTC
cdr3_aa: CASSLASGGSLEQYF

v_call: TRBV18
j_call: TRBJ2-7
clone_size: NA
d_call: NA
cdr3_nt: TGTGCCAGCTCACCTAAAACAGGATTGAGCGAGCAGTACTTC
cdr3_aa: CASSPKTGLSEQYF

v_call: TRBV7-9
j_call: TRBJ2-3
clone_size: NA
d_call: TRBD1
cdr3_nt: TGTGCCAGCAGCCGACGGGGACAGGGACGCACAGATACGCAGTATTTT
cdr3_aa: CASSRRGQGRTDTQYF

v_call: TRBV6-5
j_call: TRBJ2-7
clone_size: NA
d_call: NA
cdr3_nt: TGTGCCAGCAGTGACGGACAGACCGCCTACGAGCAGTACTTC
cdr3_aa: CASSDGQTAYEQYF

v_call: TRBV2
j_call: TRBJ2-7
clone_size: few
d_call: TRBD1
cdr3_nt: TGTGCCAGCAGACGGACAGGGGATGAGCAGTACTTC
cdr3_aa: CASRRTGDEQYF

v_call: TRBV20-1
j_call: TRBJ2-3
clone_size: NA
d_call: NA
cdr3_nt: TGCAGTGCTGGTCGGGACTGGTCCACAGATACGCAGTATTTT
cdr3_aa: CSAGRDWSTDTQYF

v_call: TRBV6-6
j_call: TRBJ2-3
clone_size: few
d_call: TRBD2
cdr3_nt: TGTGCCAGTTACGAGCGGGGCTTCACAGATACGCAGTATTTT
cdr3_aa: CASYERGFTDTQYF

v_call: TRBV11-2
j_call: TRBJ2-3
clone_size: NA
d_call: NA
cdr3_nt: TGTGCCAGCAGCCCGTCCGGAAGGATAGATACGCAGTATTTT
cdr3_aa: CASSPSGRIDTQYF

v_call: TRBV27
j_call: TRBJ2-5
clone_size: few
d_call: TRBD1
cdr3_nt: TGTGCCAGCTCCTCCGGGACAGTGCCACAAGAGACCCAGTACTTC
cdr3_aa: CASSSGTVPQETQYF

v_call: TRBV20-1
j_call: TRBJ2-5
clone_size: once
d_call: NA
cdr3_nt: TGTAGTGCTAGAGAAAGGGTGCGGATAGGGACCCAGTACTTC
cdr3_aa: CSARERVRIGTQYF

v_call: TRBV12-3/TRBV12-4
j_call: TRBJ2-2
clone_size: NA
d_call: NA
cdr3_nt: TGTGCCTCAAATCGGGGAGACGTCGGGGAGCTGTTTTTT
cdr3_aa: CASNRGDVGELFF

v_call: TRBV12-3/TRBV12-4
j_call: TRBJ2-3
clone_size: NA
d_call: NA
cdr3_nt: TGTGCCAGCAACGACCTTAGCACAGATACGCAGTATTTT
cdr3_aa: CASNDLSTDTQYF

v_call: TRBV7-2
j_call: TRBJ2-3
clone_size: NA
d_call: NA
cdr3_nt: TGTGCCAGCAGCGCACTACTCCGGGGCACAGATACGCAGTATTTT
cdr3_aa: CASSALLRGTDTQYF

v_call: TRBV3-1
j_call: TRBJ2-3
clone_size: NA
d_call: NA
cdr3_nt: TGTGCCAGCAGCCAGCCGGTCTTAGATACGCAGTATTTT
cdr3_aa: CASSQPVLDTQYF

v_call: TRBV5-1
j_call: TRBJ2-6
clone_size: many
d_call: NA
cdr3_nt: TGTGCCAGCAACTCTGGGGCCAACGTCCTGACTTTC
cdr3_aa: CASNSGANVLTF

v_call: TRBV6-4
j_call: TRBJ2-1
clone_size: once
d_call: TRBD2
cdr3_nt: TGTGCCAGCAGTGACGAGCGGGGGGGCAAGCAGTTCTTC
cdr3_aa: CASSDERGGKQFF

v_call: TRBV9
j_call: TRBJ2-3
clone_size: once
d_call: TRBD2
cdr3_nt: TGTGCCAGCAGCGTAGCCACCGGACTAGCGGATACGCAGTATTTT
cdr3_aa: CASSVATGLADTQYF

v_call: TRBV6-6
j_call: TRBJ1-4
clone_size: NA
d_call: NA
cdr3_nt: TGTGCCAACAGTTGGGGGGGTCCAACTAATGAAAAACTGTTTTTT
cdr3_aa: CANSWGGPTNEKLFF

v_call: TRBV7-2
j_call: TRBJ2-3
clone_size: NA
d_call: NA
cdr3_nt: TGTGCCAGCAGCCGCCGGGACAACACAGATACGCAGTATTTT
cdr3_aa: CASSRRDNTDTQYF

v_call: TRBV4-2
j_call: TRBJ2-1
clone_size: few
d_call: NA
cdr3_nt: TGTGCCAGCAGCCAAGGGAGTGTGGGCTACAATGAGCAGTTCTTC
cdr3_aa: CASSQGSVGYNEQFF

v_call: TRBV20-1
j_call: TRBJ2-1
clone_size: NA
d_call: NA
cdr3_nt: TGCAGTGCTAGAGCACCAGGCAATGAGCAGTTCTTC
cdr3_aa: CSARAPGNEQFF

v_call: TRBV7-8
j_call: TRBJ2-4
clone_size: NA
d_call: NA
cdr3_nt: TGTGCCAGCAGCTTCCCGAGAGAACTAGCCAAAAACATTCAGTACTTC
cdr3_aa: CASSFPRELAKNIQYF

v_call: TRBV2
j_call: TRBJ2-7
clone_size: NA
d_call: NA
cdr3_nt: TGTGCCAGCGGATACGCGCGGGAGCAGTACTTC
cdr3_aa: CASGYAREQYF

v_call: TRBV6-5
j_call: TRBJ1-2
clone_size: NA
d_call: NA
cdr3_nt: TGTGCCAGCACTCGCGATGGACCGGGATTCCGCTACACCTTC
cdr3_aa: CASTRDGPGFRYTF

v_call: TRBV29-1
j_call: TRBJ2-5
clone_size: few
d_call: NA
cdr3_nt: TGCAGCGTCGGGACTCTGGGAAGGGAGACCCAGTACTTC
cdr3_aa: CSVGTLGRETQYF

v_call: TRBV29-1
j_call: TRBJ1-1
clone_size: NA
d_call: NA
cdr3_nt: TGCAGCGTTGGAGGTACGAATTCACGGGGCCTGAACACTGAAGCTTTCTTT
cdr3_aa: CSVGGTNSRGLNTEAFF

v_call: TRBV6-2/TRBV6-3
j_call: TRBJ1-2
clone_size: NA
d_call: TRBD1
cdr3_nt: TGTGCCAGCAGATTGACAGGGAACCGTCGGGATGGCTACACCTTC
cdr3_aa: CASRLTGNRRDGYTF

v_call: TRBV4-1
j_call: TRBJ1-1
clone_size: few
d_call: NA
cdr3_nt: TGCGCCAGCAGCCAAGCCCCAGGGGTCGGGCCCATGAACACTGAAGCTTTCTTT
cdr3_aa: CASSQAPGVGPMNTEAFF

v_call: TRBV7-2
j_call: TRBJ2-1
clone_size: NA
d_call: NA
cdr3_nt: TGTGCCAGCAGCTTAGTGGGGACCCATTTCTACAATGAGCAGTTCTTC
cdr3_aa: CASSLVGTHFYNEQFF

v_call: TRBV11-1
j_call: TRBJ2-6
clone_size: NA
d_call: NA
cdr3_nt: NA
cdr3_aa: CASSRDRVGSRSVASGANVLTF

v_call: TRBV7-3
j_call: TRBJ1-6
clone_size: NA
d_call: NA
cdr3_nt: TGTGCCAGCAGCTTAGGAGGGGGTTCCCCCTCCTATAATTCACCCCTCCACTTT
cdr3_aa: CASSLGGGSPSYNSPLHF

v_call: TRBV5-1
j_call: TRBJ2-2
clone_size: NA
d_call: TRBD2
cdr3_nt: TGCGCCAGCAGCCCGGTCGGGACTAGTAACACCGGGGAGCTGTTTTTT
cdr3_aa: CASSPVGTSNTGELFF

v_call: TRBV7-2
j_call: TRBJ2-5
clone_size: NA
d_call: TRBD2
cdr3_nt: TGTGCCAGCAGCCCCCGGACTAGCTGGCAAGAGACCCAGTACTTC
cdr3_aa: CASSPRTSWQETQYF

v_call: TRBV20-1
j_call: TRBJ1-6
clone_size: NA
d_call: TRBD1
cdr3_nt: TGCAGTGCTGGGGACAGGGTTAATTCACCCCTCCACTTT
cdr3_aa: CSAGDRVNSPLHF

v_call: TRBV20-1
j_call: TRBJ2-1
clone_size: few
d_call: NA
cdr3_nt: TGCAGTGCTAGAGATGACTTGCGCCACTCCTACAATGAGCAGTTCTTC
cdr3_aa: CSARDDLRHSYNEQFF

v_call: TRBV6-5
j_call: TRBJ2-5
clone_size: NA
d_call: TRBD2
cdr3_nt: TGTGCCAGCAGTTACCTCGGAGCGGGGAGCCAAGAGACCCAGTACTTC
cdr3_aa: CASSYLGAGSQETQYF

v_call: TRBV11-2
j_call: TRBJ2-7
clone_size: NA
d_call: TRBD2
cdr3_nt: TGTGCCAGCAGCTTATCCGGGAGCGGGGGGACCTCCTGGGAGCAGTACTTC
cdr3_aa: CASSLSGSGGTSWEQYF

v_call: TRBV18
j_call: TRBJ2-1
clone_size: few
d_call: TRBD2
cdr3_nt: TGTGCCAGCTCACCTATTAGCGGGTTGAGCTCCTACAATGAGCAGTTCTTC
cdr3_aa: CASSPISGLSSYNEQFF

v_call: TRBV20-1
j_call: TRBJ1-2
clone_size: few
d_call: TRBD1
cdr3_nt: TGCAGTGCGGGACAGGGACTTAACTATGGCTACACCTTC
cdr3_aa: CSAGQGLNYGYTF